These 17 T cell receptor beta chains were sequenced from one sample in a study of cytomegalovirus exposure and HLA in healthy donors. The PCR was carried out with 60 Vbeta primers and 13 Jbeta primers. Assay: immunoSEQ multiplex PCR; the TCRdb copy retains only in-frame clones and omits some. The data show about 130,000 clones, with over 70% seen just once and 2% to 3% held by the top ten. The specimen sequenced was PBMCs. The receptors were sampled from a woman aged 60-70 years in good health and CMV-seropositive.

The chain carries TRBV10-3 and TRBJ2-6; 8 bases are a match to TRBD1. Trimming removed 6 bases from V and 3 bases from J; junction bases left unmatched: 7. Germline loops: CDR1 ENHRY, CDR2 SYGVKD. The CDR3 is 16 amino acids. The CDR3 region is CAIRDRVALGANVLTF. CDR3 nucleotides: TGTGCCATCAGGGACAGGGTTGCTCTTGGGGCCAACGTCCTGACTTTC.

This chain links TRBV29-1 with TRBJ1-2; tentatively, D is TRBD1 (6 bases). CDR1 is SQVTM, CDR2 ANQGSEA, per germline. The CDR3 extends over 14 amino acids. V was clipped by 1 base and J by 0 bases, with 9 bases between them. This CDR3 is CSVEGQEANYGYTF. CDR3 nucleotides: TGCAGCGTTGAAGGACAGGAAGCTAACTATGGCTACACCTTC.

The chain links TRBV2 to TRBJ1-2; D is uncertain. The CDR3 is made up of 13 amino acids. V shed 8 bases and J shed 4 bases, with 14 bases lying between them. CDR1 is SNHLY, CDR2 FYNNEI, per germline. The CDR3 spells CASGGETGYGYTF. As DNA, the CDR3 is TGTGCCAGCGGCGGGGAGACTGGCTATGGCTACACCTTC.

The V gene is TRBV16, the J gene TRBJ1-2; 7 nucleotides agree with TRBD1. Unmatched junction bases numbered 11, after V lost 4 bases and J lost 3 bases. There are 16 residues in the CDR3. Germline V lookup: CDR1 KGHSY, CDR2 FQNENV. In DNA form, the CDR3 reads TGTGCCAGCAGCCTCGAACCGGGGACAGACTACTATGGCTACACCTTC. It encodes CASSLEPGTDYYGYTF.

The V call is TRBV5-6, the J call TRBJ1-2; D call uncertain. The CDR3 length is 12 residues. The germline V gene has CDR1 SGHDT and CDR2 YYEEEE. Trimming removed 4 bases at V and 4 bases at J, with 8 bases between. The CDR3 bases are TGTGCCAGCAGCCCCGGAGTCTATGGCTACACCTTC. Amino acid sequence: CASSPGVYGYTF.

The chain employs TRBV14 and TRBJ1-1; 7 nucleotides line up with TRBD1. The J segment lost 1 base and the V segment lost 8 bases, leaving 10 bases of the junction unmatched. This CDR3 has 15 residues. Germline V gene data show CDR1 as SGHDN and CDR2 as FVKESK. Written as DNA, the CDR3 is TGTGCCAGCGGCCGCACGTGGACAGGGAACACTGAAGCTTTCTTT. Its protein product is CASGRTWTGNTEAFF.

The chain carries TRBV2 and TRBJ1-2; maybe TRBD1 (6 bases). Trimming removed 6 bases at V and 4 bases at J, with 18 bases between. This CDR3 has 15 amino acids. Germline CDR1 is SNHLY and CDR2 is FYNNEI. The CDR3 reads CASRPPTGMSYGYTF. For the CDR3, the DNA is TGTGCCAGCAGACCCCCAACAGGGATGAGCTATGGCTACACCTTC.

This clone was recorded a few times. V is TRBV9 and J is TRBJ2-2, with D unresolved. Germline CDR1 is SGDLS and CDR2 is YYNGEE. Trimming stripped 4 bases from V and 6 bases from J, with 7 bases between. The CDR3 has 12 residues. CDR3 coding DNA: TGTGCCAGCAGCCCTGGAGCCGGGGAGCTGTTTTTT. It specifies CASSPGAGELFF.

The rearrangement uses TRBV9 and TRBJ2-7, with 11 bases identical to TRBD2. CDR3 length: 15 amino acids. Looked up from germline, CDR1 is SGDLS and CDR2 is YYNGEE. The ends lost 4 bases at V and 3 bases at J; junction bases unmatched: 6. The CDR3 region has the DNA TGTGCCAGCAGCCCGGGGGGACTAGCGGACTACGAGCAGTACTTC. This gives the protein CASSPGGLADYEQYF.

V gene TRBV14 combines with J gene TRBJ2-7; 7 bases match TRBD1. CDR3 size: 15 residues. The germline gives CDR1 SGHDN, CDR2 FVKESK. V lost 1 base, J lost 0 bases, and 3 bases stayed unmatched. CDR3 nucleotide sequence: TGTGCCAGCAGCCAAGTAGCAGGGGGCTCCTACGAGCAGTACTTC. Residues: CASSQVAGGSYEQYF.

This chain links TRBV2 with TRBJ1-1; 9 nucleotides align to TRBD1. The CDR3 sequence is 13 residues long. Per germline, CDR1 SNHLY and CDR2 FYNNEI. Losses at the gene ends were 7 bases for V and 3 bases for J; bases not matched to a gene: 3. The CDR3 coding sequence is TGTGCCAGCACACAGGGGGCTGACACTGAAGCTTTCTTT. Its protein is CASTQGADTEAFF.

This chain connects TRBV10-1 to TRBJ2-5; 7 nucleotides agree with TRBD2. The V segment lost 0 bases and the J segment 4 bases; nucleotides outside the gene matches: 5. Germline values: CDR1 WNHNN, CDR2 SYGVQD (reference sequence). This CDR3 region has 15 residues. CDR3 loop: CASSESKASGETQYF. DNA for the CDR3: TGCGCCAGCAGTGAGTCAAAGGCTAGCGGAGAGACCCAGTACTTC.

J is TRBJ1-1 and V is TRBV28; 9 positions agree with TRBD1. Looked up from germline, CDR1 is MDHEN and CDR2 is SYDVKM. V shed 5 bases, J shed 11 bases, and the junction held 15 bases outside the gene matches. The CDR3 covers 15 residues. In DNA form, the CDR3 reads TGTGCCAGCAGTACCTCCGGGACAGGGCTTTCGAAGGCTTTCTTT. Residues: CASSTSGTGLSKAFF.

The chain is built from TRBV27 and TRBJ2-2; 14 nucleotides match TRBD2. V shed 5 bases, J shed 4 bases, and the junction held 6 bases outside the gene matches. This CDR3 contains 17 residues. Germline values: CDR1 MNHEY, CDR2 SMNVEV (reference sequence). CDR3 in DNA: TGTGCCAGCAGTCCGGGGACTAGCGGGGGTATCACCGGGGAGCTGTTTTTT. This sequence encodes CASSPGTSGGITGELFF.

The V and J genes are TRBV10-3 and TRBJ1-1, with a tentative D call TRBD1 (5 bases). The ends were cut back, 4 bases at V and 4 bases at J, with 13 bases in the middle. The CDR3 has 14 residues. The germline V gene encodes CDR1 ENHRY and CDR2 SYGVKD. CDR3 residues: CAISGGQGITEAFF. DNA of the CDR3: TGTGCCATCAGTGGAGGCCAGGGCATCACTGAAGCTTTCTTT.

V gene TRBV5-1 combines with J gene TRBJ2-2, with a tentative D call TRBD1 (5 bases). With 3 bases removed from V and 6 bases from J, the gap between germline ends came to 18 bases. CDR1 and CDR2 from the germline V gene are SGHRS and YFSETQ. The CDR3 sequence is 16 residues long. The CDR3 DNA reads TGCGCCAGCAGCTACGTCCAGGGCGGTTTGGCCGGGGAGCTGTTTTTT. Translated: CASSYVQGGLAGELFF.

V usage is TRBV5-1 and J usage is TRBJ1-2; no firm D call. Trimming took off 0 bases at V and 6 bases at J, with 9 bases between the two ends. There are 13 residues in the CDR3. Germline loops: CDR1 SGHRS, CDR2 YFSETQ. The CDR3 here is CASSLGTADGYTF. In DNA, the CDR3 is TGCGCCAGCAGCTTGGGCACCGCGGATGGCTACACCTTC. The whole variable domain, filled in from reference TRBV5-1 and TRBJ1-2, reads KAGVTQTPRYLIKTRGQQVTLSCSPISGHRSVSWYQQTPGQGLQFLFEYFSETQRNKGNFPGRFSGRQFSNSRSEMNVSTLELGDSALYLCASSLGTADGYTFGSGTRLTVV.